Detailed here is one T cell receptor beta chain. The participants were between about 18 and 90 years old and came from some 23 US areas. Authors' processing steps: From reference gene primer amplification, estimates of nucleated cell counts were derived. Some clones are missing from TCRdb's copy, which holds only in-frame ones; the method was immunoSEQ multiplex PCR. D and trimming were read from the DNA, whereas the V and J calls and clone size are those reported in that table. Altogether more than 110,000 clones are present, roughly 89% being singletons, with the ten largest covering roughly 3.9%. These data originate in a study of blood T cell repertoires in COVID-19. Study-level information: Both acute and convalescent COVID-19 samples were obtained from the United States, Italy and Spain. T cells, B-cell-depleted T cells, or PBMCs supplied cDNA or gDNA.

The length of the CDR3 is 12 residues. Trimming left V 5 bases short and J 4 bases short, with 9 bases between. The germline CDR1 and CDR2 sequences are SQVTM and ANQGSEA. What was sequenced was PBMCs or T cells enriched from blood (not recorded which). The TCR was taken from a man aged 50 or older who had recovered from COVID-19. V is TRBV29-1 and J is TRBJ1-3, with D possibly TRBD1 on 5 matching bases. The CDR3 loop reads CSVWGDGNTIYF. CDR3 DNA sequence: TGCAGCGTTTGGGGGGACGGAAACACCATATATTTT.